These 22 T cell receptor beta chains came from one sample sequenced in a study of blood T cell repertoires in COVID-19. This table comes from immunoSEQ multiplex PCR, and its TCRdb copy is limited to in-frame clones, with some not included. The table shows about 130,000 clones, with approximately 74% occurring only once. Sequenced sample: peripheral blood. Receptors were obtained from a man in his 60s with acute or convalescent COVID-19.

The chain carries TRBV5-1 and TRBJ1-4; 8 positions match TRBD1. V was clipped by 4 bases and J by 10 bases; unmatched bases: 15. From germline, CDR1 is SGHRS and CDR2 YFSETQ. CDR3 length equals 16 residues. The CDR3 sequence is CASSPEPGQGQGKLFF. CDR3 in DNA: TGCGCCAGCAGCCCTGAACCGGGACAAGGACAGGGAAAACTGTTTTTT.

The V and J genes are TRBV5-5 and TRBJ2-2, with 13 nucleotides matching TRBD2. CDR1 is SGHKS, CDR2 YYEKEE, per germline (reference sequence). V lost 4 bases, J lost 5 bases, and 14 bases stayed unmatched. The CDR3 has 19 residues. The DNA of the CDR3 is TGTGCCAGCAGCCTGGCTGGGACAGGGGGACTAGCGGGAACCGGGGAGCTGTTTTTT. It specifies CASSLAGTGGLAGTGELFF.

This clone was seen once. The rearrangement links TRBV29-1 to TRBJ1-1; D remains ambiguous. The CDR3 is 11 residues long. Trimming left V 6 bases short and J 1 base short, with 6 bases between. Per the germline V gene, CDR1 is SQVTM and CDR2 is ANQGSEA. The CDR3 here is CSVNQNTEAFF. Here the CDR3 DNA reads TGCAGCGTAAATCAGAACACTGAAGCTTTCTTT.

The chain uses TRBV18 and TRBJ1-4; TRBD1 aligns across 8 bases. V lost 5 bases and J lost 5; bases outside the gene matches: 1. Germline assignment: CDR1 KGHSH and CDR2 LQKENI. CDR3 size: 13 residues. CDR3 loop: CASSRDRNEKLFF. The CDR3 nucleotides are TGTGCCAGCTCAAGGGACAGGAATGAAAAACTGTTTTTT.

This clone was detected a few times. The V gene is TRBV2, the J gene TRBJ2-4; D possibly corresponds to TRBD1 (6 bases). The CDR3 has 15 residues. Trimming took 6 bases from V and 8 from J, leaving 20 bases between them. Looked up from germline, CDR1 is SNHLY and CDR2 is FYNNEI. Here the CDR3 DNA reads TGTGCCAGCAGGACGGGACAAACTGGGGTGGACATTCAGTACTTC. Translated, it gives CASRTGQTGVDIQYF. Full variable domain (rest looked up from reference TRBV2 and TRBJ2-4): EPEVTQTPSHQVTQMGQEVILRCVPISNHLYFYWYRQILGQKVEFLVSFYNNEISEKSEIFDDQFSVERPDGSNFTLKIRSTKLEDSAMYFCASRTGQTGVDIQYFGAGTRLSVL.

J is TRBJ2-7 and V is TRBV3-1 (or the pseudogene TRBV3-2); the match to TRBD1 covers 7 bases. J lost 4 bases, V lost 6 bases, and 6 bases had no gene match. CDR3 length equals 13 residues. Germline lookup yields CDR1 LGHDT and CDR2 YNNKEL (reference sequence). CDR3 nucleotide sequence: TGTGCCAGCAGTCGACAGGGAAGGTACGAGCAGTACTTC. Translation gives CASSRQGRYEQYF.

The gene calls are TRBV14 and TRBJ2-5; 8 nucleotides agree with TRBD2. The trim removed 4 bases at V and 1 base at J, leaving 5 bases unmatched. CDR1 and CDR2 (germline): SGHDN, FVKESK. The CDR3 loop spans 15 amino acids. This CDR3 reads CASSPAGGVQETQYF. CDR3 DNA sequence: TGTGCCAGCAGCCCCGCCGGGGGGGTCCAAGAGACCCAGTACTTC.

CDR3 amino acids: CASSEAWDRASSPLHF. The CDR3 DNA is TGTGCCAGCAGTGAAGCGTGGGACAGGGCGAGTTCACCCCTCCACTTT. The chain is built from TRBV6-1 and TRBJ1-6; 9 bases agree with TRBD1. Germline CDR1 is MNHNS and CDR2 is SASEGT. V lost 0 bases and J lost 9; bases outside the gene matches: 6. CDR3 size: 16 residues.

This clone was seen just once. The chain employs TRBV4-1 and TRBJ2-3; 8 bases are shared with TRBD2. V lost 1 base to trimming and J lost 2 bases; unmatched junction nucleotides: 2. Germline CDR1 MGHRA, CDR2 YSYEKL. This CDR3 contains 15 residues. The CDR3 here is CASSQVAGSTDTQYF. For the CDR3, the DNA is TGCGCCAGCAGCCAAGTAGCGGGGTCCACAGATACGCAGTATTTT.

This rearrangement joins TRBV5-8 to TRBJ2-7, with 7 bases identical to TRBD2. V lost 4 bases, J lost 0 bases, and 7 bases stayed unmatched. CDR1 is SGHTS, CDR2 YDEGEE, per germline. This CDR3 is 15 amino acids long. The CDR3 loop reads CASSLGLLLSYEQYF. The CDR3 nucleotides read TGTGCCAGCAGCCTGGGACTATTACTCTCCTACGAGCAGTACTTC.

The chain uses TRBV9 and TRBJ2-2, with TRBD2 identical over 7 bases. The V and J ends lost 6 bases and 2 bases, in that order; junction bases with no gene match: 4. The length of the CDR3 is 14 residues. Per the germline V gene, CDR1 is SGDLS and CDR2 is YYNGEE. Written as DNA, the CDR3 is TGTGCCAGCACGCGGACTAGTAACACCGGGGAGCTGTTTTTT. It yields the protein CASTRTSNTGELFF.

The chain has TRBV29-1 and TRBJ1-1; 7 bases fit TRBD1. This CDR3 contains 14 residues. The germline gives CDR1 SQVTM, CDR2 ANQGSEA. V dropped 3 bases and J dropped 8; count of bases not matched to a gene: 12. The CDR3 reads CSVDQGVTGTEAFF. DNA of the CDR3: TGCAGCGTTGATCAGGGGGTGACCGGGACGGAAGCTTTCTTT. Based on the CDR3 plus reference TRBV29-1 and TRBJ1-1, the full variable domain is SAVISQKPSRDICQRGTSLTIQCQVDSQVTMMFWYRQQPGQSLTLIATANQGSEATYESGFVIDKFPISRPNLTFSTLTVSNMSPEDSSIYLCSVDQGVTGTEAFFGQGTRLTVV.

This clone was seen a handful of times. The genes are TRBV27 and TRBJ2-5; TRBD1 is a possible D gene (6 bases). Germline-derived CDR1 and CDR2 are MNHEY and SMNVEV (reference sequence). This CDR3 spans 13 amino acids. V lost 5 bases, J lost 0 bases, and 7 bases lay in between. CDR3: CASSGTYQETQYF. The CDR3 DNA reads as TGTGCCAGCAGTGGGACATACCAAGAGACCCAGTACTTC.

The chain employs TRBV5-8 and TRBJ2-6, with TRBD1 matching over 9 bases. Germline loops: CDR1 SGHTS, CDR2 YDEGEE. With 2 bases clipped from V and 2 bases from J, the junction kept 11 bases outside the gene matches. This CDR3 spans 19 amino acids. The CDR3 spells CASSLIQGAILPGANVLTF. CDR3 in DNA: TGTGCCAGCAGCTTAATACAGGGGGCAATCCTCCCTGGGGCCAACGTCCTGACTTTC.

The rearrangement joins TRBV5-1 to TRBJ1-2, with 8 bases lining up with TRBD1. CDR1 is SGHRS, CDR2 YFSETQ, per germline. V lost 4 bases, J lost 3 bases, and 5 bases stayed unmatched. This CDR3 has 14 residues. CDR3 bases: TGCGCCAGCAGCCCAAGGGACAGGTACTATGGCTACACCTTC. It yields the protein CASSPRDRYYGYTF.

The chain combines TRBV2 with TRBJ1-6, with D uncertain. The germline V gene encodes CDR1 SNHLY and CDR2 FYNNEI. The V and J ends lost 2 bases and 9 bases respectively, with 11 bases between them. The CDR3 has 14 residues. CDR3 sequence: CASSERGVLSPLHF. The CDR3 DNA follows: TGTGCCAGCAGTGAACGCGGGGTTCTTTCACCCCTCCACTTT.

This chain's CDR3 is CASSPARVTEAFF. The CDR3 nucleotides are TGCGCCAGCAGCCCCGCCCGGGTAACTGAAGCTTTCTTT. This sequence joins TRBV5-1 and TRBJ1-1; no definite D call. The CDR3 covers 13 residues. V lost 4 bases and J lost 5, with 12 bases in between. Per germline, CDR1 SGHRS and CDR2 YFSETQ.

This clone was counted only a few times. V is TRBV11-3 and J is TRBJ1-2; 7 bases agree with TRBD1. CDR1 and CDR2 (germline): SGHNT, YENEEA. The trim removed 4 bases at V and 6 bases at J, leaving 11 bases unmatched. There are 15 residues in the CDR3. CDR3 nucleotides: TGTGCCAGCAGCTCCATCCGGACAGGTTCGGATGGCTACACCTTC. It translates to CASSSIRTGSDGYTF. Based on the CDR3 plus reference TRBV11-3 and TRBJ1-2, the full variable domain is EAGVVQSPRYKIIEKKQPVAFWCNPISGHNTLYWYLQNLGQGPELLIRYENEEAVDDSQLPKDRFSAERLKGVDSTLKIQPAELGDSAVYLCASSSIRTGSDGYTFGSGTRLTVV.

This chain connects TRBV5-1 to TRBJ2-7; 10 bases are a match to TRBD2. This CDR3 is built from 14 residues. With 3 bases clipped from V and 2 bases from J, the junction kept 2 bases outside the gene matches. Germline assignment: CDR1 SGHRS and CDR2 YFSETQ. The CDR3 coding sequence is TGCGCCAGCAGCTCTAGCGGGGGAACCTACGAGCAGTACTTC. As protein: CASSSSGGTYEQYF.

V is TRBV5-8 and J is TRBJ1-3; 7 nucleotides agree with TRBD1. The V gene end was trimmed by 5 bases and the J gene end by 5 bases; junction bases not matched to a gene: 7. The CDR3 is made up of 14 amino acids. Germline V gives CDR1 SGHTS, CDR2 YDEGEE. The CDR3 is CASRFRDSRNTIYF. The CDR3 DNA is TGTGCCAGCAGGTTCCGGGACAGTAGAAACACCATATATTTT.

The chain has TRBV7-2 and TRBJ2-2; maybe TRBD1 (6 bases). V was pared by 3 bases and J by 5 bases, with 10 bases between. Germline lookup yields CDR1 SGHTA and CDR2 FQGNSA. There are 14 residues in the CDR3. CDR3 nucleotide sequence: TGTGCCAGCAGCTTTGACAGGAGGACCGGGGAGCTGTTTTTT. Translated, it gives CASSFDRRTGELFF.

This rearrangement joins TRBV9 to TRBJ1-4, with D maybe TRBD1 (6 bases). The CDR3 covers 15 residues. Between the trimmed V and J ends, which lost 4 bases and 3 bases, there was a span of 13 bases. Germline V CDR1 and CDR2: SGDLS, YYNGEE. CDR3: CASSFQGSSNEKLFF. The CDR3 DNA reads TGTGCCAGCAGCTTCCAGGGGTCCTCTAATGAAAAACTGTTTTTT.